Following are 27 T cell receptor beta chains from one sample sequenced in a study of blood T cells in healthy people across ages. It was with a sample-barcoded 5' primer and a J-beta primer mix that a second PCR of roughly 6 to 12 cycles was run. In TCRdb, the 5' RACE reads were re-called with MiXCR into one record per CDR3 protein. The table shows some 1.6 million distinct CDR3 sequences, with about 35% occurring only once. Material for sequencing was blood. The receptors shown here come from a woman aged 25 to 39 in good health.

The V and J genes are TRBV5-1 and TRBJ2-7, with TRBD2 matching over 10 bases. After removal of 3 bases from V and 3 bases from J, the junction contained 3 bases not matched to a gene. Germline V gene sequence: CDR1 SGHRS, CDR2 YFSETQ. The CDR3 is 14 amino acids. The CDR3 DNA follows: TGCGCCAGCAGCTCTAGCGGGAGAGACTACGAGCAGTACTTC. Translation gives CASSSSGRDYEQYF.

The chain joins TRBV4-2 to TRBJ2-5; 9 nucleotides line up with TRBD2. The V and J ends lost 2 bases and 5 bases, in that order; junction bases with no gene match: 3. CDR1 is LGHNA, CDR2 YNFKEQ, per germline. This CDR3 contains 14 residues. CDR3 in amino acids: CASSQKGTSETQYF. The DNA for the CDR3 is TGTGCCAGCAGCCAAAAAGGGACTAGCGAGACCCAGTACTTC.

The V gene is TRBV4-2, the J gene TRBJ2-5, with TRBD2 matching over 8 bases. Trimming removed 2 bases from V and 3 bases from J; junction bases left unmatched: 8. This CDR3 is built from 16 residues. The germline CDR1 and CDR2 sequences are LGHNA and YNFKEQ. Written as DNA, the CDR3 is TGTGCCAGCAGCCAACTCGGGGGGGCGGTCGAAGAGACCCAGTACTTC. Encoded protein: CASSQLGGAVEETQYF.

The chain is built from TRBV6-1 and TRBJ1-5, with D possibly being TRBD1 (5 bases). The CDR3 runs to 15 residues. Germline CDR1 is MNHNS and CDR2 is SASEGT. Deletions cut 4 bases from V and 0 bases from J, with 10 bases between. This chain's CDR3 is CASSARDGSNQPQHF. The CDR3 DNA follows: TGTGCCAGCAGTGCTCGGGACGGTAGCAATCAGCCCCAGCATTTT.

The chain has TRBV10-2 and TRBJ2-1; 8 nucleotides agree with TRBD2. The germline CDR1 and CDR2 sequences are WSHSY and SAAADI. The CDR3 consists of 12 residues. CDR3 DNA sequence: TGCGAATGGGGAAGCGGGGGCAATGAGCAGTTCTTC. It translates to CEWGSGGNEQFF.

The CDR3 reads CAISEEARSDYGYTF. As DNA, the CDR3 is TGTGCCATCAGTGAGGAGGCCAGGTCTGACTATGGCTACACCTTC. The chain uses TRBV10-3 and TRBJ1-2; D remains unclear. Trimming stripped 2 bases from V and 3 bases from J, with 13 bases between. This CDR3 has 15 residues. Germline V gene sequence: CDR1 ENHRY, CDR2 SYGVKD.

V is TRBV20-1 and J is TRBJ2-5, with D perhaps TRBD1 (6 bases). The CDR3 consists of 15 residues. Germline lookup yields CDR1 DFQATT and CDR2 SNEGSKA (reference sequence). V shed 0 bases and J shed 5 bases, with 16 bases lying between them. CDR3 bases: TGCAGTGCTAGAGATGGGGGCGAGAGGGCTGAGACCCAGTACTTC. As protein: CSARDGGERAETQYF.

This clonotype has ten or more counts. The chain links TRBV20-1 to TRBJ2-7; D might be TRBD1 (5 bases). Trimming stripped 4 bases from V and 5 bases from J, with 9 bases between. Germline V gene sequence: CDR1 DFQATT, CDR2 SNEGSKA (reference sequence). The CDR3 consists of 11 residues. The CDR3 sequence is CSATGLNEQYF. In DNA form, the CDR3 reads TGCAGTGCTACAGGGTTAAACGAGCAGTACTTC.

Here the CDR3 reads CASSLFGGSGKGEQFF. The DNA for the CDR3 is TGTGCCAGCAGTTTATTTGGCGGGAGTGGGAAGGGTGAGCAGTTCTTC. The genes are TRBV27 and TRBJ2-1; TRBD2 agrees at 7 bases. The germline gives CDR1 MNHEY, CDR2 SMNVEV (reference sequence). The CDR3 has 16 residues. The V and J ends lost 1 base and 9 bases, in that order; junction bases with no gene match: 12.

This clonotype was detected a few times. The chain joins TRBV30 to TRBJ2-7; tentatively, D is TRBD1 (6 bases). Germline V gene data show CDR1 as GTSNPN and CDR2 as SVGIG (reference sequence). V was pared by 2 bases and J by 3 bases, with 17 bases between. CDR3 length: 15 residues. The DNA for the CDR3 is TGTGCCTGGAGTAGAACGGGGACAATTATCTACGAGCAGTACTTC. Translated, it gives CAWSRTGTIIYEQYF.

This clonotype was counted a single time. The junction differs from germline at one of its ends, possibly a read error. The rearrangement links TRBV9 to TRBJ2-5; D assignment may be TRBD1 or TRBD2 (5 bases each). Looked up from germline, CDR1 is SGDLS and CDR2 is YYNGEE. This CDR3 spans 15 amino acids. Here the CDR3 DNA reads TGTGGCAGCAGCACCAGAGGGACGTACCAAGAGACCCAGTACTTC. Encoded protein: CGSSTRGTYQETQYF.

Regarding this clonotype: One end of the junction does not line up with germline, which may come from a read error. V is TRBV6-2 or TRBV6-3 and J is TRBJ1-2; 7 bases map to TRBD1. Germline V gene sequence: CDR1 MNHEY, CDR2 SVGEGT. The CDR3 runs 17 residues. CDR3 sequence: CANSYRIDLTGLDGYTF. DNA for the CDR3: TGTGCCAACAGTTATCGGATAGACCTGACAGGGCTTGACGGCTACACCTTC.

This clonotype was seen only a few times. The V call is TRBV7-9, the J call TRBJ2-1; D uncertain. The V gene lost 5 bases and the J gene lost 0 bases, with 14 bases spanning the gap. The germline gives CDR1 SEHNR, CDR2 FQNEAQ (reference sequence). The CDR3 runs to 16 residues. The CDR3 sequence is CASSRLLRSSYNEQFF. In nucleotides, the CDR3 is TGTGCCAGCAGCAGACTGTTAAGATCCTCCTACAATGAGCAGTTCTTC.

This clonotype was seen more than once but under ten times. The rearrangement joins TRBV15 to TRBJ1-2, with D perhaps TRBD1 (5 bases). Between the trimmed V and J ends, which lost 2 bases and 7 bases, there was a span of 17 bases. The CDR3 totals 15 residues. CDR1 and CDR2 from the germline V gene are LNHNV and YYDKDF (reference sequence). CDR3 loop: CATSRPEWGRGGYTF. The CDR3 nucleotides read TGTGCCACCAGCAGACCTGAATGGGGACGGGGTGGCTACACCTTC.

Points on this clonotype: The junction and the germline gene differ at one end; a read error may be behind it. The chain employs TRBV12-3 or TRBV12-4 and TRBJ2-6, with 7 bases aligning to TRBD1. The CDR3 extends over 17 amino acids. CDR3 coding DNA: TGTGCCAGCACCGGGACAGTACTCTTCTCTGGGGCCAACGTCCGGACTTTC. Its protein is CASTGTVLFSGANVRTF.

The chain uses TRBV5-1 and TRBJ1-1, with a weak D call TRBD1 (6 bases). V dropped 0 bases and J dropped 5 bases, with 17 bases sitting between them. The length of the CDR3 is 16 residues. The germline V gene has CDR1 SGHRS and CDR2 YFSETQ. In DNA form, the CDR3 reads TGCGCCAGCAGCTTGGACGGTTGGGGGGCGCAGACTGAAGCTTTCTTT. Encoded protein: CASSLDGWGAQTEAFF.

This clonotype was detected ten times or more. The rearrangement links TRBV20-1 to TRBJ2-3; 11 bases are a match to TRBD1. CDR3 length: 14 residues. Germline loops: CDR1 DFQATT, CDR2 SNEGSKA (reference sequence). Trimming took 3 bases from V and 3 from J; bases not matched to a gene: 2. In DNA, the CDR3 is TGCAGTGCTAGGGGGACAGGGGGGACAGATACGCAGTATTTT. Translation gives CSARGTGGTDTQYF.

As DNA, the CDR3 is TGTGCCAGCAGAGAAGGGGGCCACGGGACAGGTACCTACGAGCAGTACTTC. Amino acids: CASREGGHGTGTYEQYF. V and J are TRBV3-1 and TRBJ2-7; 8 bases line up with TRBD1. V dropped 6 bases and J dropped 2; count of bases not matched to a gene: 15. Germline lookup yields CDR1 LGHDT and CDR2 YNNKEL (reference sequence). This CDR3 is built from 17 residues.

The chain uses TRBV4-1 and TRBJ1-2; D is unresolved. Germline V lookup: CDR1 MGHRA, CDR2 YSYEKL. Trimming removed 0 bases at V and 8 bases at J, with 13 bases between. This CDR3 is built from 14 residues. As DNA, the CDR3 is TGCGCCAGCAGCCAAGAGAACAACGTTGGAGGCTACACCTTC. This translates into CASSQENNVGGYTF.

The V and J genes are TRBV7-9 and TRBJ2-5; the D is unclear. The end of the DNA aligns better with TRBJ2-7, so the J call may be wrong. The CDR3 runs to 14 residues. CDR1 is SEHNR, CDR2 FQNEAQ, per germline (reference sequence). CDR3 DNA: TGTGCCAGCAGCTTAGACGCGGTGGTCAGCGAGCAGTACTTC. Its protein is CASSLDAVVSEQYF.

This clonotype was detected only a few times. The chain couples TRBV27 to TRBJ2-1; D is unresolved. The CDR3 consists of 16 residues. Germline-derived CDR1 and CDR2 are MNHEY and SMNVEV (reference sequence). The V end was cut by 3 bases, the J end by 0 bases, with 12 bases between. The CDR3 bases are TGTGCCAGCAGTTTTAAACCCCGAAGCTCCTACAATGAGCAGTTCTTC. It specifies CASSFKPRSSYNEQFF.

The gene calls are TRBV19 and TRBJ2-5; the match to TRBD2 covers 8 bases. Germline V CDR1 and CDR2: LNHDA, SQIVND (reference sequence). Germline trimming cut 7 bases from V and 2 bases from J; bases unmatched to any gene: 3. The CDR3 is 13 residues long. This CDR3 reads CASIKRGQETQYF. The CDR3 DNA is TGTGCCAGTATCAAGCGGGGGCAAGAGACCCAGTACTTC.

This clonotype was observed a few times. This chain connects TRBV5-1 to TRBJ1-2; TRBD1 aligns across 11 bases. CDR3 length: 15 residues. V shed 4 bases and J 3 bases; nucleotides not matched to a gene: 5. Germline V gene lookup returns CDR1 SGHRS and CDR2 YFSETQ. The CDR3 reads CASSKDRGPDYGYTF. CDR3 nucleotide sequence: TGCGCCAGCAGCAAGGACAGGGGGCCTGACTATGGCTACACCTTC.

The CDR3 sequence is CSAGGGPYEQYF. The CDR3 coding sequence is TGCAGTGCCGGGGGTGGCCCGTACGAGCAGTACTTC. This rearrangement joins TRBV20-1 to TRBJ2-7, with D possibly being TRBD2 (6 bases). The CDR3 has 12 residues. Trimming left V 6 bases short and J 4 bases short, with 13 bases between. In germline, CDR1 is DFQATT, CDR2 SNEGSKA (reference sequence).

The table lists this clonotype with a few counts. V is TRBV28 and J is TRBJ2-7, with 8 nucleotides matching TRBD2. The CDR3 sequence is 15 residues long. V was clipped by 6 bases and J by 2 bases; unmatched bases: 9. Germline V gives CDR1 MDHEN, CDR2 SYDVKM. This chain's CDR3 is CASSIQTSAPYEQYF. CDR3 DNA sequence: TGTGCCAGCAGCATCCAGACTAGCGCCCCCTACGAGCAGTACTTC.

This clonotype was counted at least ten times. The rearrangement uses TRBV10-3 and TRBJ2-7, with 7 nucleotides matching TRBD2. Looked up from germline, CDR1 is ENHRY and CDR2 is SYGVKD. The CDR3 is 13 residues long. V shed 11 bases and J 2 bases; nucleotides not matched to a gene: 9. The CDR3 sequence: CAPRGGEAYEQYF. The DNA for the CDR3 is TGTGCCCCCCGTGGGGGGGAGGCCTACGAGCAGTACTTC.

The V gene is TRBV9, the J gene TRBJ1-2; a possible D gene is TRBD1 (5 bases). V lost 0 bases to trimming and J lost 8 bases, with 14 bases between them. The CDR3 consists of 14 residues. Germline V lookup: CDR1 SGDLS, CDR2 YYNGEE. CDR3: CASSVGSPRGGYTF. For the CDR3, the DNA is TGTGCCAGCAGCGTAGGATCCCCCCGGGGGGGCTACACCTTC.